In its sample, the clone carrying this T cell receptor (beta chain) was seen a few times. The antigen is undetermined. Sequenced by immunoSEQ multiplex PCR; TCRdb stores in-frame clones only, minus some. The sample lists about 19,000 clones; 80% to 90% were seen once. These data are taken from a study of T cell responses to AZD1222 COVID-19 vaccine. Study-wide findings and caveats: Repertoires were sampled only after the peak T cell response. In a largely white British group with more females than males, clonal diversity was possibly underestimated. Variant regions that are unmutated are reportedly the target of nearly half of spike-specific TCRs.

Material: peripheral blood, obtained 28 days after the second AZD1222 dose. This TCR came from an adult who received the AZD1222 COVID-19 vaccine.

Here the CDR3 reads CASSFSQGNTIYF. CDR3 DNA: TGTGCCAGCAGTTTTTCACAGGGAAACACCATATATTTT. V gene TRBV6-5 combines with J gene TRBJ1-3, with no clear D. V lost 4 bases to trimming and J lost 4 bases, with 8 bases between them. Germline CDR1 MNHEY, CDR2 SVGAGI. There are 13 residues in the CDR3.